This T cell receptor beta chain was recorded in a study of T-cell memory formation after mild COVID-19. TCRdb fed the 5' RACE reads into MiXCR, producing one record per CDR3 protein. Among fewer than 350,000 distinct CDR3 sequences listed, less than 9.5% were seen once. This clonotype is a singleton in its sample. This CDR3 has 14 residues. V dropped 0 bases and J dropped 9; count of bases not matched to a gene: 3. Germline values: CDR1 SGHRS, CDR2 YFSETQ. The chain uses TRBV5-1 and TRBJ1-6; 7 positions match TRBD1. The sequencing sample was made of PBMCs or a T cell subset sorted from them (not recorded which). This receptor was taken from a man aged 18 to 29 who had mild COVID-19 (a few samples of this study predate the infection). Cell type and time point are not known. The CDR3 coding sequence is TGCGCCAGCAGCTTGGCGACAGGGAGTTCACCCCTCCACTTT. Encoded protein: CASSLATGSSPLHF.